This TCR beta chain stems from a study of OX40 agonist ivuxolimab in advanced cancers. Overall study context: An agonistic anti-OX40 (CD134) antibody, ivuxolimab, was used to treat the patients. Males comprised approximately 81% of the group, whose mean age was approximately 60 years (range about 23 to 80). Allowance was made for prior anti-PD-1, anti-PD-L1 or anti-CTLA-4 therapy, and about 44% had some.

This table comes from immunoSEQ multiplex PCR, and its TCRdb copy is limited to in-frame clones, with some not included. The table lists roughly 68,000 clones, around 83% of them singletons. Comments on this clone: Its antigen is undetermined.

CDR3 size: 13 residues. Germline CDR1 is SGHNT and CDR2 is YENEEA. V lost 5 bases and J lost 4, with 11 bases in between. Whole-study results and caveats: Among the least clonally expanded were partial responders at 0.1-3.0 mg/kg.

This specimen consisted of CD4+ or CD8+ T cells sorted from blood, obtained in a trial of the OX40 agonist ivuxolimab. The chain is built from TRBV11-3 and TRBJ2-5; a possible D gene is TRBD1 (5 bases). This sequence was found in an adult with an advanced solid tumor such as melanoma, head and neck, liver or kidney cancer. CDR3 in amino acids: CASSGQGLETQYF. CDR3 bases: TGTGCCAGCAGCGGCCAGGGCCTAGAGACCCAGTACTTC.